This T cell receptor beta chain was identified in a study of blood T cell repertoires in COVID-19. In the study overall: Acute and convalescent COVID-19 samples came from the United States, Italy and Spain.

With 7 bases clipped from V and 3 bases from J, the junction kept 13 bases outside the gene matches. The CDR3 runs to 16 residues. Germline assignment: CDR1 SGHRS and CDR2 YFSETQ. Seattle's cohort entered during active infection and was followed longitudinally. This clone was recorded a few times. TCRdb's table, derived via immunoSEQ multiplex PCR, lists solely in-frame clones and lacks some. The data contain a few hundred thousand clones, approximately 89% of them singletons. Sequencing input: peripheral blood. This rearrangement joins TRBV5-1 to TRBJ2-1; 7 nucleotides agree with TRBD1. The source of this sequence is a woman between 25 and 40 years old with COVID-19, enrolled during active disease. CDR3 nucleotide sequence: TGCGCCAGCGCCACCGGGACCGGGACAGTCTACAATGAGCAGTTCTTC. Its protein is CASATGTGTVYNEQFF.